Described below is a single TCR beta chain sequence and its context. The antigen is not known. This was a survey-level run. Measured with immunoSEQ multiplex PCR; TCRdb has only the in-frame clones, and not every one. The sample includes tens of thousands of clones, under 85% of them seen just once. Controls came from buffy coats of healthy blood donors. These data belong to a study of STAT5B mutations in CD4+ large granular lymphocyte leukemia. Regarding the study as a whole: Without putative leukemic clones, patient CD4-sorted repertoires remained more clonal than healthy CD4+ repertoires.

The sample taken for sequencing was CD4+ T cells from blood buffy coats. The clonotype comes from a human donor in good health.

The CDR3 reads CAWSVSQVVDTQYF. The DNA for the CDR3 is TGTGCCTGGAGTGTATCCCAAGTCGTAGATACGCAGTATTTT. This chain connects TRBV30 to TRBJ2-3; the D is unclear. Trimming removed 0 bases at V and 5 bases at J, with 12 bases between. The CDR3 runs 14 residues. Germline V gene data show CDR1 as GTSNPN and CDR2 as SVGIG (reference sequence).